The next 12 T cell receptor beta chains were all read from a single sample in a study of Graves' ophthalmopathy and Graves' hyperthyroidism. RNA transcripts yielded amplified TCR beta CDR3 regions. The library came from an HTBI-primed first-round RT-PCR and a second-round multiplex PCR. TCRdb recomputed calls from the multiplex PCR reads with MiXCR, one row per CDR3 protein. The table has 650,000 to 800,000 distinct CDR3 sequences, 35% to 45% seen once. The sequenced sample was peripheral blood. These receptors all come from an adult man with Graves' ophthalmopathy.

This clonotype occurred many times. The rearrangement joins TRBV7-9 to TRBJ1-1; D uncertain. Trimming took 5 bases from V and 5 from J, leaving 18 bases between them. Germline loops: CDR1 SEHNR, CDR2 FQNEAQ (reference sequence). This CDR3 region has 15 residues. In DNA, the CDR3 is TGTGCCAGCAGCCTAAGGTCCGGGGAAGGGACTGAAGCTTTCTTT. It specifies CASSLRSGEGTEAFF.

About this clonotype: This may be a read error, as it is one base from a much larger clone. The genes are TRBV7-9 and TRBJ2-7, with 7 bases fitting TRBD1. The CDR3 spans 15 residues. From germline, CDR1 is SEHNR and CDR2 FQNEAQ (reference sequence). V lost 0 bases, J lost 2 bases, and 4 bases stayed unmatched. The CDR3 DNA reads as TGTGCCAGCAGCTTAGCACAGGGGCATCCCTACGAGCAGTACTTC. It translates to CASSLAQGHPYEQYF.

In its sample, this clonotype was seen many times. The J gene is TRBJ2-7, the V gene TRBV25-1, with 10 bases fitting TRBD1. CDR1 and CDR2 from the germline V gene are MGHDK and SYGVNS. Trimming removed 6 bases from V and 6 bases from J; junction bases left unmatched: 11. The CDR3 length is 15 residues. The CDR3 loop reads CASRPRDRGIGEQYF. The CDR3, as DNA: TGTGCCAGCAGACCCCGGGACAGGGGCATTGGCGAGCAGTACTTC.

The CDR3 region is CAISGRGIDEQYF. CDR3 nucleotides: TGTGCCATCAGTGGCAGGGGGATCGACGAGCAGTACTTC. The chain carries TRBV10-3 and TRBJ2-7, with 7 bases that match TRBD1. The germline V gene encodes CDR1 ENHRY and CDR2 SYGVKD. This CDR3 region has 13 residues. V was clipped by 4 bases and J by 5 bases; unmatched bases: 5.

In its sample, this clonotype was seen a few times. The chain is built from TRBV20-1 and TRBJ2-7; D is possibly TRBD1 (7 bases). CDR1 is DFQATT and CDR2 is SNEGSKA in the germline V gene (reference sequence). This CDR3 comprises 13 residues. Trimming cost V 0 bases and J 3 bases, with 9 bases left between them. The CDR3 loop is CSARDQGGYEQYF. CDR3 bases: TGCAGTGCTAGAGATCAGGGGGGCTACGAGCAGTACTTC.

V and J are TRBV4-2 and TRBJ2-2; D may be TRBD1 or TRBD2 (6 bases each). The CDR3 consists of 15 residues. The ends were cut back, 6 bases at V and 5 bases at J, with 16 bases in the middle. Looked up from germline, CDR1 is LGHNA and CDR2 is YNFKEQ. The CDR3 loop reads CASRVGAGRTGELFF. The CDR3 nucleotides read TGTGCCAGCAGGGTGGGGGCAGGGAGGACCGGGGAGCTGTTTTTT.

The table lists this clonotype with a few counts. This chain connects TRBV5-6 to TRBJ1-1; D may be TRBD1 (6 bases). The CDR3 totals 16 residues. Looked up from germline, CDR1 is SGHDT and CDR2 is YYEEEE. V lost 0 bases and J lost 4, with 16 bases in between. The CDR3 coding sequence is TGTGCCAGCAGCTTGGCCTATGGACAGCGGGGCACTGAAGCTTTCTTT. Translated, it gives CASSLAYGQRGTEAFF.

On this clonotype itself: This may stem from a read error, because a much larger clone lies one nucleotide away. The gene calls are TRBV7-8 and TRBJ2-7; TRBD1 matches at 10 bases. The CDR3 consists of 15 residues. Germline V gene data show CDR1 as SGHVS and CDR2 as FQNEAQ. The CDR3 DNA sequence: TGTGCCTGCAGCCCGAGGGACAGGGGAAGGTACGAGCAGTACTTC. Its translation is CACSPRDRGRYEQYF.

This clonotype was detected many times. The chain employs TRBV6-1 and TRBJ1-1; 7 bases match TRBD1. The germline V gene has CDR1 MNHNS and CDR2 SASEGT. V shed 6 bases, J shed 3 bases, and the junction held 1 base outside the gene matches. The CDR3 loop spans 12 amino acids. DNA for the CDR3: TGTGCCAGCAGGCAGGGGGACACTGAAGCTTTCTTT. Translation gives CASRQGDTEAFF.

This chain connects TRBV25-1 to TRBJ1-6; 8 bases line up with TRBD1. This CDR3 comprises 15 residues. Germline-derived CDR1 and CDR2 are MGHDK and SYGVNS. V lost 6 bases, J lost 11 bases, and 12 bases stayed unmatched. The CDR3 is CASSLGQVFSPPLHF. CDR3 nucleotide sequence: TGTGCCAGCAGCTTGGGACAGGTGTTCTCTCCACCCCTCCACTTT. The full variable domain, rest sourced from reference TRBV25-1 and TRBJ1-6, is EADIYQTPRYLVIGTGKKITLECSQTMGHDKMYWYQQDPGMELHLIHYSYGVNSTEKGDLSSESTVSRIRTEHFPLTLESARPSHTSQYLCASSLGQVFSPPLHFGNGTRLTVT.

The rearrangement links TRBV19 to TRBJ2-5; 8 bases agree with TRBD2. The germline CDR1 and CDR2 sequences are LNHDA and SQIVND (reference sequence). The CDR3 covers 15 residues. Trimming removed 9 bases from V and 1 base from J; junction bases left unmatched: 10. CDR3 sequence: CASSFTAGAQETQYF. For the CDR3, the DNA is TGTGCCAGCAGTTTTACAGCGGGGGCCCAAGAGACCCAGTACTTC.

On this clonotype: A read error may account for a junction end that differs from germline. The chain uses TRBV2 and TRBJ2-2; TRBD2 agrees at 12 bases. The CDR3 covers 17 residues. Germline CDR1 is SNHLY and CDR2 is FYNNEI. This chain's CDR3 is CASTYRTSGDNTGGLFF. The CDR3 nucleotides are TGTGCCAGCACCTACCGGACTAGCGGGGATAACACCGGGGGGCTGTTTTTT.